This is a list of T cell receptor beta chains from one sample in a study of cytomegalovirus exposure and HLA in healthy donors. Libraries were prepared by immunoSEQ multiplex PCR; TCRdb keeps only in-frame clonotypes and omits some of them. The table lists under 250,000 clones, 78% of them singletons. Sequencing input: PBMCs. These receptors all come from a male donor in good health and CMV-seronegative. CDR3s include the opening cysteine and the closing phenylalanine or tryptophan. The D gene is left open where the match is weak. Clone size is shown for a subset of rows, as once, few, many or a class of expanded clone.

clone size: -; J gene: TRBJ1-2; V gene: TRBV28; D gene: TRBD1; CDR3 protein: CASSFEGARRGYTF; CDR3 DNA: TGTGCCAGCAGTTTTGAGGGGGCGAGGAGGGGCTACACCTTC
clone size: -; J gene: TRBJ2-7; V gene: TRBV2; D gene: TRBD1; CDR3 protein: CASPRQGAESEQYF; CDR3 DNA: TGTGCCAGCCCTAGACAGGGGGCTGAAAGCGAGCAGTACTTC
clone size: -; J gene: TRBJ1-5; V gene: TRBV11-2; D gene: TRBD1; CDR3 protein: CASSPRDSENQPQHF; CDR3 DNA: TGTGCCAGCAGCCCCCGGGACAGCGAGAATCAGCCCCAGCATTTT
clone size: -; J gene: TRBJ2-2; V gene: TRBV5-1; D gene: TRBD2; CDR3 protein: CASSLSGRTTGELFF; CDR3 DNA: TGCGCCAGCAGCCTTAGCGGGAGGACCACCGGGGAGCTGTTTTTT
clone size: -; J gene: TRBJ1-5; V gene: TRBV6-1; D gene: -; CDR3 protein: CASINFGDQPQHF; CDR3 DNA: TGTGCCAGCATAAACTTCGGGGATCAGCCCCAGCATTTT
clone size: -; J gene: TRBJ1-1; V gene: TRBV6-6; D gene: TRBD1; CDR3 protein: CASSPADRGRPEAFF; CDR3 DNA: TGTGCCAGCAGTCCAGCAGACAGGGGTAGACCTGAAGCTTTCTTT
clone size: -; J gene: TRBJ1-6; V gene: TRBV7-3; D gene: -; CDR3 protein: CASSFSGANSPLHF; CDR3 DNA: TGTGCCAGCAGCTTCTCAGGGGCGAATTCACCCCTCCACTTT
clone size: -; J gene: TRBJ2-5; V gene: TRBV10-1; D gene: -; CDR3 protein: CASSPSRTGLQETQYF; CDR3 DNA: TGCGCCAGCTCCCCCAGCCGCACAGGGCTACAAGAGACCCAGTACTTC
clone size: few; J gene: TRBJ2-3; V gene: TRBV10-3; D gene: TRBD2; CDR3 protein: CAISLRLGGSPDTQYF; CDR3 DNA: TGTGCCATCAGCCTGCGCTTGGGCGGGAGCCCAGATACGCAGTATTTT
clone size: -; J gene: TRBJ1-1; V gene: TRBV4-1; D gene: TRBD1; CDR3 protein: CASSRHRGRTEAFF; CDR3 DNA: TGCGCCAGTAGCCGACACAGGGGCCGGACTGAAGCTTTCTTT
clone size: -; J gene: TRBJ2-7; V gene: TRBV27; D gene: -; CDR3 protein: CASSSLPTGPTGNEQYF; CDR3 DNA: TGTGCCAGCAGTTCCCTCCCCACAGGGCCGACTGGGAACGAGCAGTACTTC
clone size: -; J gene: TRBJ2-5; V gene: TRBV5-1; D gene: TRBD2; CDR3 protein: CASSLVIAGVRETQYF; CDR3 DNA: TGCGCCAGCAGCTTGGTGATAGCGGGGGTCCGCGAGACCCAGTACTTC
clone size: -; J gene: TRBJ2-7; V gene: TRBV27; D gene: TRBD1; CDR3 protein: CASSSTGGSYEQYF; CDR3 DNA: TGTGCCAGCAGTTCGACAGGGGGATCCTACGAGCAGTACTTC
clone size: -; J gene: TRBJ1-1; V gene: TRBV11-2; D gene: -; CDR3 protein: CASSRDIMNTEAFF; CDR3 DNA: TGTGCCAGCAGCCGGGACATAATGAACACTGAAGCTTTCTTT